This paragraph covers one T cell receptor (beta chain) sequence. The data were taken from a study of T cell changes during pregnancy in multiple sclerosis. CDR1 and CDR2 (germline): MNHEY, SVGAGI. Deletions cut 2 bases from V and 1 base from J, with 14 bases between. The CDR3 sequence is 16 residues long. Generated by immunoSEQ multiplex PCR, the TCRdb table keeps only in-frame clones and is missing some. The sample includes about 36,000 clones, 75% to 90% seen only once; the top ten take about 11%. This TCR derives from a female donor with multiple sclerosis, enrolled in a pregnancy study. The V and J genes are TRBV6-5 and TRBJ1-1; D is unresolved. This specimen consisted of CD8+ T cells from peripheral blood mononuclear cells, obtained in the third trimester of pregnancy. In nucleotides, the CDR3 is TGTGCCAGCAGTTACGATTACCGGGTTGGGAACACTGAAGCTTTCTTT. This sequence encodes CASSYDYRVGNTEAFF.